These 9 T cell receptor beta chains were all obtained from the same sample, sequenced in a study of T cell responses to AZD1222 COVID-19 vaccine. TCRdb keeps only in-frame clones here, not all; method: immunoSEQ multiplex PCR. The sample shows about 45,000 clones, around 90% of them seen only once. Specimen: peripheral blood, collected 28 days after the second AZD1222 dose. The receptors derive from an adult who received the AZD1222 COVID-19 vaccine.

This sequence joins TRBV2 and TRBJ1-1; D ambiguous. The CDR3 length is 15 residues. Germline V gene data show CDR1 as SNHLY and CDR2 as FYNNEI. V shed 5 bases and J shed 1 base, with 14 bases lying between them. The CDR3 spells CASSYPGVPNTEAFF. CDR3 sequence (DNA): TGTGCCAGCAGTTATCCGGGAGTTCCGAACACTGAAGCTTTCTTT. Full variable domain (missing parts from reference TRBV2 and TRBJ1-1): EPEVTQTPSHQVTQMGQEVILRCVPISNHLYFYWYRQILGQKVEFLVSFYNNEISEKSEIFDDQFSVERPDGSNFTLKIRSTKLEDSAMYFCASSYPGVPNTEAFFGQGTRLTVV.

The gene calls are TRBV10-1 and TRBJ2-1, with D maybe TRBD1 (6 bases). Trimming took 4 bases from V and 0 from J, leaving 7 bases between them. This CDR3 comprises 14 residues. CDR1 is WNHNN, CDR2 SYGVQD, per germline (reference sequence). CDR3 protein: CASSARGSYNEQFF. Here the CDR3 DNA reads TGCGCCAGCAGTGCCAGGGGCTCCTACAATGAGCAGTTCTTC.

The rearrangement uses TRBV21-1 and TRBJ1-5; the listed D gene, TRBD1, was not tested against the DNA. TRBV21-1 is a documented pseudogene. The CDR3 totals 14 residues. CDR3 in amino acids: CARRQGWSNQPQHF. The DNA of the CDR3 is TGTGCCAGGCGACAGGGATGGAGCAATCAGCCCCAGCATTTT.

The chain employs TRBV18 and TRBJ2-7, with 8 positions matching TRBD2. The CDR3 length is 14 residues. The J segment lost 3 bases and the V segment lost 3 bases, leaving 4 bases of the junction unmatched. CDR1 and CDR2 (germline): KGHSH, LQKENI. DNA of the CDR3: TGTGCCAGCTCACCGGCGGGGGGTCGCTACGAGCAGTACTTC. Amino acids: CASSPAGGRYEQYF.

This chain joins TRBV2 and TRBJ1-5; TRBD1 is a possible D gene (5 bases). Germline assignment: CDR1 SNHLY and CDR2 FYNNEI. V lost 8 bases, J lost 0 bases, and 11 bases lay in between. This CDR3 is 14 amino acids long. CDR3 amino acids: CASSVDSSNQPQHF. The CDR3 DNA reads as TGTGCCAGCTCTGTCGACAGTAGCAATCAGCCCCAGCATTTT.

The chain carries TRBV6-4 and TRBJ2-7; D not certain. CDR1 and CDR2 from the germline V gene are MRHNA and SNTAGT. V shed 0 bases and J shed 6 bases, with 6 bases lying between them. CDR3 length: 12 amino acids. CDR3 in DNA: TGTGCCAGCAGTGACTCAGTCGTCGAGCAGTACTTC. Its translation: CASSDSVVEQYF.

This clone has only a few counts. CDR3 in DNA: TGCGCCAGCAGCTTGGACAGGGTTCGGACTGAAGCTTTCTTT. It translates to CASSLDRVRTEAFF. The J gene is TRBJ1-1, the V gene TRBV5-1; TRBD1 is a possible D gene (6 bases). Trimming took off 0 bases at V and 5 bases at J, with 11 bases between the two ends. Germline V gene data show CDR1 as SGHRS and CDR2 as YFSETQ. CDR3 length: 14 amino acids.

The chain is built from TRBV7-3 and TRBJ1-6; D gene uncertain. The V gene lost 4 bases and the J gene lost 7 bases, with 14 bases spanning the gap. The CDR3 runs 15 residues. Germline V gives CDR1 SGHTA, CDR2 FQGTGA. The CDR3 DNA is TGTGCCAGCAGCTCCCTGGCCGGCTGGAATTCACCCCTCCACTTT. This sequence encodes CASSSLAGWNSPLHF.

The V gene is TRBV6-5, the J gene TRBJ2-7, with D perhaps TRBD1 (6 bases). CDR1 is MNHEY and CDR2 is SVGAGI in the germline V gene. Trimming left V 1 base short and J 5 bases short, with 15 bases between. CDR3 length: 15 residues. The CDR3 loop is CASSYLAGVSDEQYF. The CDR3 DNA sequence: TGTGCCAGCAGTTACTTGGCAGGGGTAAGCGACGAGCAGTACTTC.